The sequence of this TCR beta chain was determined in a study of blood T cell repertoires in COVID-19. About the research overall: There were acute and convalescent COVID-19 samples, and they came from the United States, Italy and Spain. PBMCs, B-cell-depleted T cells, or T cells were the source of the cDNA or gDNA that made up the material.

Germline-derived CDR1 and CDR2 are WNHNN and SYGVQD (reference sequence). V lost 6 bases, J lost 4 bases, and 12 bases lay in between. The CDR3 is 13 residues long. Study processing details: Estimates of nucleated cell counts were drawn from the amplification of reference gene primers. The method was immunoSEQ multiplex PCR; TCRdb's version includes in-frame clones alone and lacks a portion of them. That table supplies the V and J calls and clone size; D and trimming were determined from the DNA. The data show under 95,000 clones, with around 86% seen just once and roughly 5% held by the top ten. The V call is TRBV10-1, the J call TRBJ2-5; D may be TRBD2 (6 bases). The source material was peripheral blood. This clonotype was sampled from a woman older than 75 with acute or convalescent COVID-19. CDR3 DNA sequence: TGCGCCAGCAGGAGTGGGGGGAGAGAGACCCAGTACTTC. Translating gives CASRSGGRETQYF.